One sample yielded the 19 T cell receptor beta chains listed below, sequenced in a study of T cells in Graves' hyperthyroidism and ophthalmopathy. The TCR beta CDR3 regions underwent amplification using RNA transcripts as the source. With the HTBI primer set, the TCR CDR3 went through a first round of RT-PCR. MiXCR was run by TCRdb on the multiplex PCR reads, yielding one entry per CDR3 protein. The repertoire includes about 560,000 distinct CDR3 sequences, approximately 15% of them detected once, and more than 15% sits in the top ten. The sequenced material came from blood. The receptors shown here come from a woman aged 18-30 years with Graves' hyperthyroidism.

This chain uses TRBV4-2 with TRBJ1-3; D unclear. The CDR3 consists of 15 residues. V was trimmed by 3 bases and J by 1 base, leaving 10 bases between them. Germline CDR1 and CDR2: LGHNA and YNFKEQ. The CDR3 loop reads CASSQLMGSGNTIYF. The CDR3 DNA reads as TGTGCCAGCAGCCAGCTTATGGGGTCTGGAAACACCATATATTTT.

In this sample, this clonotype turned up many times. This chain links TRBV6-1 with TRBJ2-1; 13 nucleotides match TRBD2. The CDR3 loop spans 16 amino acids. V lost 6 bases and J lost 8; bases outside the gene matches: 10. Germline CDR1 reads MNHNS; CDR2 reads SASEGT. CDR3 sequence (DNA): TGTGCCAGCAGGCCGGTCGGACTAGCGGGGGTGTATGAGCAGTTCTTC. Amino acid sequence: CASRPVGLAGVYEQFF.

The rearrangement joins TRBV7-3 to TRBJ2-7; 7 nucleotides match TRBD1. The CDR3 is made up of 15 amino acids. Trimming removed 7 bases from V and 0 bases from J; junction bases left unmatched: 9. Germline CDR1 SGHTA, CDR2 FQGTGA. This CDR3 reads CASTRLRDSSYEQYF. The CDR3 DNA is TGTGCCAGCACCCGACTCCGGGACAGCTCCTACGAGCAGTACTTC.

In its sample, this clonotype was seen once. This chain links TRBV20-1 with TRBJ2-3, with TRBD2 identical over 12 bases. CDR1 is DFQATT and CDR2 is SNEGSKA in the germline V gene (reference sequence). There are 15 residues in the CDR3. V gave up 1 base and J gave up 3 bases; unmatched junction bases: 2. The DNA for the CDR3 is TGCAGTGCTAGAGGGACTAGCGGGACTACAGATACGCAGTATTTT. It is translated as CSARGTSGTTDTQYF.

The chain employs TRBV2 and TRBJ2-2, with D possibly TRBD2 on 6 matching bases. CDR3 length equals 14 residues. Germline loops: CDR1 SNHLY, CDR2 FYNNEI. Between the trimmed V and J ends, which lost 4 bases and 3 bases, there was a span of 9 bases. The CDR3 spells CASSGAGHTGELFF. CDR3 coding DNA: TGTGCCAGCAGTGGGGCGGGGCACACCGGGGAGCTGTTTTTT.

This clonotype was recorded many times. This chain links TRBV7-2 with TRBJ2-5; 8 bases are shared with TRBD2. The CDR3 has 14 residues. CDR1 is SGHTA and CDR2 is FQGNSA in the germline V gene. The ends lost 5 bases at V and 4 bases at J; junction bases unmatched: 6. The CDR3 region is CASSPRGGGETQYF. CDR3 sequence (DNA): TGTGCCAGCAGCCCCCGGGGGGGCGGAGAGACCCAGTACTTC.

This clonotype was counted only a few times. The rearrangement uses TRBV10-2 and TRBJ2-5; 7 bases agree with TRBD2. The J call may be faulty, since TRBJ2-1 better matches the DNA end. From germline, CDR1 is WSHSY and CDR2 SAAADI. The CDR3 covers 14 residues. This CDR3 is CASSEGRARETQFF. The CDR3 bases are TGCGCCAGCAGTGAAGGGCGGGCGCGGGAGACCCAGTTCTTC.

This chain connects TRBV15 to TRBJ2-3; 11 bases are shared with TRBD2. This CDR3 region has 17 residues. After removal of 4 bases from V and 2 bases from J, the junction contained 8 bases not matched to a gene. The V gene's germline CDR1 is LNHNV and CDR2 YYDKDF (reference sequence). The CDR3 reads CATSMRTSGRLTDTQYF. The CDR3 coding sequence is TGTGCCACCAGCATGCGCACTAGCGGGAGACTCACAGATACGCAGTATTTT.

The chain employs TRBV7-9 and TRBJ2-7; maybe TRBD1 (5 bases). This CDR3 has 14 residues. Between the trimmed V and J ends, which lost 1 base and 4 bases, there was a span of 11 bases. Germline lookup yields CDR1 SEHNR and CDR2 FQNEAQ (reference sequence). Here the CDR3 DNA reads TGTGCCAGCAGCTTAGGAGCAGGGCTTTACGAGCAGTACTTC. This gives the protein CASSLGAGLYEQYF.

This clonotype was seen a few times. V is TRBV6-4 and J is TRBJ1-1, with D tentatively TRBD1 (5 bases). Between the trimmed V and J ends, which lost 4 bases and 1 base, there was a span of 13 bases. The CDR3 is 15 amino acids. Germline V gene sequence: CDR1 MRHNA, CDR2 SNTAGT. The CDR3 DNA reads as TGTGCCAGCAGTGTGACGGGGGTACAGAACACTGAAGCTTTCTTT. Protein: CASSVTGVQNTEAFF.

V usage is TRBV6-1 and J usage is TRBJ1-2; D call uncertain. CDR1 and CDR2 (germline): MNHNS, SASEGT. V was pared by 10 bases and J by 4 bases, with 28 bases between. CDR3 length equals 17 residues. DNA of the CDR3: TGTGCCACCAAAGGAGGACCGCGCTATAACCCCCTCTATGGCTACACCTTC. Amino acids: CATKGGPRYNPLYGYTF.

V and J are TRBV5-5 and TRBJ2-5, with 8 bases fitting TRBD1. Germline loops: CDR1 SGHKS, CDR2 YYEKEE (reference sequence). This CDR3 region has 17 residues. V lost 3 bases, J lost 2 bases, and 12 bases stayed unmatched. For the CDR3, the DNA is TGTGCCAGCAGCTGGTCCGGGACAGGTGCTTTACAAGAGACCCAGTACTTC. Protein: CASSWSGTGALQETQYF.

This clonotype was observed a handful of times. The chain employs TRBV2 and TRBJ1-4, with D unclear. Germline V gene data show CDR1 as SNHLY and CDR2 as FYNNEI. Trimming shortened V by 4 bases and J by 5 bases, and 11 bases separated the two germline ends. The CDR3 totals 14 residues. CDR3 protein: CASSGGGGNEKLFF. CDR3 nucleotides: TGTGCCAGCAGTGGAGGAGGTGGGAATGAAAAACTGTTTTTT.

The genes are TRBV6-1 and TRBJ1-2; 7 bases fit TRBD1. This CDR3 spans 14 amino acids. CDR1 and CDR2 from the germline V gene are MNHNS and SASEGT. V was pared by 6 bases and J by 4 bases, with 8 bases of the junction left unmatched. CDR3 residues: CASSPNRGVYGYTF. In nucleotides, the CDR3 is TGTGCCAGCAGCCCCAACAGGGGAGTCTATGGCTACACCTTC.

The chain couples TRBV3-1 to TRBJ2-7, with D perhaps matching TRBD1 or TRBD2 (6 bases each). The ends were cut back, 3 bases at V and 0 bases at J, with 12 bases in the middle. Looked up from germline, CDR1 is LGHDT and CDR2 is YNNKEL (reference sequence). The length of the CDR3 is 15 residues. DNA of the CDR3: TGTGCCAGCAGCCACTGGGGGGCCAGCTCCTACGAGCAGTACTTC. Translation: CASSHWGASSYEQYF.

The rearrangement joins TRBV20-1 to TRBJ1-4; TRBD1 matches at 9 bases. The ends lost 5 bases at V and 7 bases at J; junction bases unmatched: 8. Germline V gives CDR1 DFQATT, CDR2 SNEGSKA (reference sequence). There are 14 residues in the CDR3. CDR3 bases: TGCAGTGCTTCCCCACGACAGGGGGTTGAAAAACTGTTTTTT. It codes for CSASPRQGVEKLFF.

This chain uses TRBV5-1 with TRBJ2-1; TRBD2 matches 8 bases. This CDR3 has 18 residues. Germline-derived CDR1 and CDR2 are SGHRS and YFSETQ. V lost 7 bases, J lost 0 bases, and 15 bases stayed unmatched. The CDR3 sequence: CASGLRDFGTSSYNEQFF. The CDR3 DNA follows: TGCGCCAGCGGTCTGAGGGATTTCGGGACTAGCTCCTACAATGAGCAGTTCTTC.

In its sample, this clonotype was seen many times. The chain carries TRBV7-9 and TRBJ2-1, with 8 bases aligning to TRBD2. This CDR3 has 15 amino acids. V lost 5 bases, J lost 7 bases, and 10 bases stayed unmatched. The germline V gene encodes CDR1 SEHNR and CDR2 FQNEAQ (reference sequence). CDR3 nucleotides: TGTGCCAGCAGCGCCCCGGGGGGGCTGAGGAATGAGCAGTTCTTC. It translates to CASSAPGGLRNEQFF.

There are a few counts of this clonotype. The J gene is TRBJ1-1, the V gene TRBV20-1; 8 nucleotides align to TRBD1. The V and J ends lost 4 bases and 4 bases, in that order; junction bases with no gene match: 8. Germline CDR1 reads DFQATT; CDR2 reads SNEGSKA (reference sequence). CDR3 size: 14 residues. The CDR3 DNA reads as TGCAGTGCTACCGGACAGGGTTGGGTCACTGAAGCTTTCTTT. As protein: CSATGQGWVTEAFF.